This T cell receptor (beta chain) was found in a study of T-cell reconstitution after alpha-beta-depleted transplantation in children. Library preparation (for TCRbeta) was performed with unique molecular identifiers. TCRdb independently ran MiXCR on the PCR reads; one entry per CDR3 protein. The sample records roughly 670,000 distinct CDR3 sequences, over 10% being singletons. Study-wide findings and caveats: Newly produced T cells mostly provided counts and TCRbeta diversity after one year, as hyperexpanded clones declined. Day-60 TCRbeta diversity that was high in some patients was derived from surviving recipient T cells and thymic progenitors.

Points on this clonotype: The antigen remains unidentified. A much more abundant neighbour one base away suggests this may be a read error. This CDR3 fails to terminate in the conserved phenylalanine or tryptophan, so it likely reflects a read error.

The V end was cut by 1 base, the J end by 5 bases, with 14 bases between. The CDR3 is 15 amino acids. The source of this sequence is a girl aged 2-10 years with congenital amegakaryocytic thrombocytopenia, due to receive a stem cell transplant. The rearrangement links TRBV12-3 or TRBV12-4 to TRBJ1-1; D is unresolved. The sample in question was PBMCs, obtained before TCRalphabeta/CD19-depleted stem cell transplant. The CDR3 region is CASSLDGVEGTEAFL. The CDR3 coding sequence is TGTGCCAGCAGTTTAGATGGCGTTGAAGGGACTGAAGCTTTCCTT.